This entry lists 13 T cell receptor beta chains sequenced from one sample in a study of T-cell reconstitution after alpha-beta-depleted transplantation in children. The TCRbeta library incorporated unique molecular identifiers. TCRdb called the PCR reads again in MiXCR, with one record for every CDR3 protein. The sample records a few hundred thousand distinct CDR3 sequences, roughly 43% being singletons. Specimen: PBMCs, collected before TCRalphabeta/CD19-depleted stem cell transplant. These receptor sequences come from a girl aged 2-9 years with aplastic anemia, due to receive a stem cell transplant.

The chain employs TRBV20-1 and TRBJ2-5, with D perhaps TRBD1 (6 bases). Deletions cut 3 bases from V and 0 bases from J, with 26 bases between. Per germline, CDR1 DFQATT and CDR2 SNEGSKA (reference sequence). CDR3 length: 19 residues. CDR3 sequence (DNA): TGCAGTGCTAGGTTCAGGGGTTGGAGGCGTCACGTGTACCAAGAGACCCAGTACTTC. Its translation: CSARFRGWRRHVYQETQYF.

The chain couples TRBV6-1 to TRBJ2-1, with TRBD2 matching 8 bases. This CDR3 has 13 residues. V gave up 8 bases and J gave up 8 bases; unmatched junction bases: 8. Germline V gives CDR1 MNHNS, CDR2 SASEGT. The CDR3 DNA sequence: TGTGCCAGCGCTCTACGGGGGGGACATGAGCAGTTCTTC. Translating it yields CASALRGGHEQFF.

J is TRBJ2-2 and V is TRBV3-1, with a possible D match to TRBD2 (5 bases). The germline V gene encodes CDR1 LGHDT and CDR2 YNNKEL (reference sequence). The CDR3 consists of 16 residues. Trimming stripped 0 bases from V and 7 bases from J, with 15 bases between. The DNA for the CDR3 is TGTGCCAGCAGCCAAGATCTAGCTCTGCGCGGCGGGGAGCTGTTTTTT. It specifies CASSQDLALRGGELFF.

The chain combines TRBV7-9 with TRBJ2-5; 13 positions match TRBD2. The length of the CDR3 is 17 residues. The ends lost 4 bases at V and 1 base at J; junction bases unmatched: 6. Germline V gene lookup returns CDR1 SEHNR and CDR2 FQNEAQ (reference sequence). The CDR3, as DNA: TGTGCCAGCAGCTATGGACTAGCGGGGGCCATCCAAGAGACCCAGTACTTC. Translation: CASSYGLAGAIQETQYF.

This clonotype was seen only a few times. This sequence joins TRBV20-1 and TRBJ2-4, with D perhaps assigned TRBD1 or TRBD2 (6 bases each). Per germline, CDR1 DFQATT and CDR2 SNEGSKA (reference sequence). This CDR3 has 16 amino acids. The V gene lost 3 bases and the J gene lost 0 bases, with 15 bases spanning the gap. The CDR3 sequence is CSASLAGHLAKNIQYF. The CDR3 DNA follows: TGCAGTGCTAGTTTGGCGGGACACCTAGCCAAAAACATTCAGTACTTC.

The chain uses TRBV12-3 or TRBV12-4 and TRBJ2-1, with 8 bases matching TRBD2. Trimming removed 6 bases from V and 9 bases from J; junction bases left unmatched: 16. The CDR3 totals 16 residues. The CDR3 bases are TGTGCCAGCAGCAATTCGAGGCGCGGGGGGAAGGGTGAGCAGTTCTTC. This codes for CASSNSRRGGKGEQFF.

V and J are TRBV2 and TRBJ2-5; D is uncertain. The V and J ends lost 4 bases and 2 bases respectively, with 11 bases between them. CDR1 is SNHLY, CDR2 FYNNEI, per germline. CDR3 length: 14 amino acids. CDR3 region: CASSVQRPQETQYF. Here the CDR3 DNA reads TGTGCCAGCAGTGTCCAGAGACCACAAGAGACCCAGTACTTC.

The chain combines TRBV6-5 with TRBJ1-2, with D possibly being TRBD1 (5 bases). The CDR3 is 14 amino acids. V shed 2 bases and J shed 4 bases, with 11 bases lying between them. The V gene's germline CDR1 is MNHEY and CDR2 SVGAGI. The CDR3 spells CASSYGTATYGYTF. The CDR3 DNA is TGTGCCAGCAGTTACGGGACCGCCACCTATGGCTACACCTTC.

This chain links TRBV20-1 with TRBJ2-7; D ambiguous. The CDR3 sequence is 14 residues long. In germline, CDR1 is DFQATT, CDR2 SNEGSKA (reference sequence). The V gene lost 2 bases and the J gene lost 1 base, with 12 bases spanning the gap. Here the CDR3 reads CSARSTGRSYEQYF. The CDR3 DNA reads TGCAGTGCTAGATCTACCGGCCGATCCTACGAGCAGTACTTC.

This clonotype was counted many times. This sequence joins TRBV12-3 or TRBV12-4 and TRBJ1-2; D gene unclear. The CDR3 extends over 16 amino acids. Deletions cut 2 bases from V and 1 base from J, with 14 bases between. This CDR3 is CASSLSVGSLNYGYTF. CDR3 DNA sequence: TGTGCCAGCAGTTTATCGGTAGGCAGCCTTAACTATGGCTACACCTTC.

This clonotype has at least ten counts. V is TRBV20-1 and J is TRBJ2-1; 11 bases are a match to TRBD2. This CDR3 spans 15 amino acids. Trimming took 6 bases from V and 7 from J; bases not matched to a gene: 11. Germline V gives CDR1 DFQATT, CDR2 SNEGSKA (reference sequence). The CDR3 loop reads CSARQLAGEGNEQFF. The CDR3 DNA reads as TGCAGTGCGCGCCAACTAGCGGGAGAGGGGAATGAGCAGTTCTTC.

This clonotype turned up a few times. The chain carries TRBV4-2 and TRBJ2-5, with D hard to call. The CDR3 is made up of 14 amino acids. The V gene lost 1 base and the J gene lost 5 bases, with 11 bases spanning the gap. CDR1 and CDR2 (germline): LGHNA, YNFKEQ. For the CDR3, the DNA is TGTGCCAGCAGCCAAGGCCACGCAACCGAGACCCAGTACTTC. Translated, it gives CASSQGHATETQYF.

V usage is TRBV18 and J usage is TRBJ2-1; perhaps TRBD2 as D (5 bases). This CDR3 is 16 amino acids long. Germline V lookup: CDR1 KGHSH, CDR2 LQKENI. Trimming pared 0 bases from V and 7 bases from J, leaving 16 bases between. For the CDR3, the DNA is TGTGCCAGCTCACCACCAAATGGCGGGTACGCTAATGAGCAGTTCTTC. Encoded protein: CASSPPNGGYANEQFF.